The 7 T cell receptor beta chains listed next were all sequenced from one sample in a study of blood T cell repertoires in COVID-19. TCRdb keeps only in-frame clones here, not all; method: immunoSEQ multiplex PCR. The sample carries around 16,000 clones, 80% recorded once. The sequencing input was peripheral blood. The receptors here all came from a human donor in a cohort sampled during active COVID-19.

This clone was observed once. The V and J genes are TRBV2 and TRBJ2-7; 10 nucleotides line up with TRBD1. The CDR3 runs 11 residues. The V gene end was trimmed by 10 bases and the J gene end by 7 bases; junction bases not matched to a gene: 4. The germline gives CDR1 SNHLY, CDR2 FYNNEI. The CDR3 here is CATMGQGEQYF. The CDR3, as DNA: TGTGCCACGATGGGACAGGGGGAGCAGTACTTC.

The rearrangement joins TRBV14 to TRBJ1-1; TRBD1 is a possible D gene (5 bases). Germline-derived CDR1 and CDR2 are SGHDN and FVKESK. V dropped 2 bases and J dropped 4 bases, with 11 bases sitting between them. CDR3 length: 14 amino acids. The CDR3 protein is CASSQSGGVTEAFF. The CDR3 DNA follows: TGTGCCAGCAGCCAATCTGGAGGGGTCACTGAAGCTTTCTTT.

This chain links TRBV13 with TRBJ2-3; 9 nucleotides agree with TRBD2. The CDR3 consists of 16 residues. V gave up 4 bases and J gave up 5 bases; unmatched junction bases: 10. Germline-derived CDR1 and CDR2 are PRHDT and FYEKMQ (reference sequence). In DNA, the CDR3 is TGTGCCAGCAGCTCTTTACATAGCGGGAGTGTAGATACGCAGTATTTT. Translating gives CASSSLHSGSVDTQYF.

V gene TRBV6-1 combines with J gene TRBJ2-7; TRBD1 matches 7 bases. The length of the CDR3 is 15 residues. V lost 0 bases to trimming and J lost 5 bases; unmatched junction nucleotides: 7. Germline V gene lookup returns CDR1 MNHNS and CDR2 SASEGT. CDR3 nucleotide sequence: TGTGCCAGCAGTGAAGCGCTTCAGGGGGTGAACGAGCAGTACTTC. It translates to CASSEALQGVNEQYF.

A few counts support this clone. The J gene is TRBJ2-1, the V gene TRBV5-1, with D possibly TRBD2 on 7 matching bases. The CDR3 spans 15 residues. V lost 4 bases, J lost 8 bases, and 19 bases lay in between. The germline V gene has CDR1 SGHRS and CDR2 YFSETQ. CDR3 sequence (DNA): TGCGCCAGCAGCCTTAGGGGGGGAGTACGGGATGAGCAGTTCTTC. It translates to CASSLRGGVRDEQFF.

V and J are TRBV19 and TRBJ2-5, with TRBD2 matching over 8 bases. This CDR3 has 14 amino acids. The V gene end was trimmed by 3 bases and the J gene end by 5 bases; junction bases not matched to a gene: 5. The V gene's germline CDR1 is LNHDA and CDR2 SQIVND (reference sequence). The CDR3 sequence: CASSMGTSPETQYF. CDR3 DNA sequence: TGTGCCAGTAGTATGGGGACTAGTCCTGAGACCCAGTACTTC.

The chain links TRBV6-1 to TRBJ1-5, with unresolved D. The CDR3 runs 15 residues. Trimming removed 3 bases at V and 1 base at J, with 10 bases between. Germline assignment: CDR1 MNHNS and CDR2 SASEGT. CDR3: CASSEGSVSNQPQHF. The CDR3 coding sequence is TGTGCCAGCAGTGAGGGGAGTGTAAGCAATCAGCCCCAGCATTTT.